The clone carrying this T cell receptor beta chain has at least ten counts. Both TRBC1 and TRBC2 were covered by a beta constant-region primer of two equimolar oligonucleotides. Each CDR3 protein gets one entry after TCRdb re-called the UMI-ligation and nested PCR reads with MiXCR. The table has about 90,000 distinct CDR3 sequences, 7% to 7.5% seen once. The data are from a study of naive and memory T cell subsets. CDR1 is SQVTM and CDR2 is ANQGSEA in the germline V gene. This CDR3 comprises 15 residues. Trimming left V 4 bases short and J 2 bases short, with 18 bases between. The sequenced sample consisted of central memory CD4+ T cells from blood. The sequence was collected from a human donor in good health. The chain has TRBV29-1 and TRBJ2-7, with D possibly TRBD2 on 6 matching bases. The CDR3 here is CSVGVKTEGPYEQYF. Written as DNA, the CDR3 is TGCAGCGTTGGCGTGAAGACGGAGGGCCCCTACGAGCAGTACTTC.